This TCR beta chain was observed in a study of blood T cell repertoires in COVID-19. The assay was immunoSEQ multiplex PCR, and TCRdb's table has in-frame clones only and misses some. Of 110,000 or so clones in the sample, about 85% are singletons; the top ten hold around 4.1%. The CDR3 is made up of 16 amino acids. CDR1 and CDR2 (germline): LGHDT, YNNKEL (reference sequence). J lost 6 bases, V lost 4 bases, and 8 bases had no gene match. This TCR was sampled from a man aged 50-60 years with acute or convalescent COVID-19. The V and J genes are TRBV3-1 (or the pseudogene TRBV3-2) and TRBJ2-7, with 14 bases that match TRBD2. Specimen: peripheral blood. The CDR3 DNA reads TGTGCCAGCAGCCCCCCGGGACTAGCGGGAGCTTCCGAGCAGTACTTC. Translated: CASSPPGLAGASEQYF.